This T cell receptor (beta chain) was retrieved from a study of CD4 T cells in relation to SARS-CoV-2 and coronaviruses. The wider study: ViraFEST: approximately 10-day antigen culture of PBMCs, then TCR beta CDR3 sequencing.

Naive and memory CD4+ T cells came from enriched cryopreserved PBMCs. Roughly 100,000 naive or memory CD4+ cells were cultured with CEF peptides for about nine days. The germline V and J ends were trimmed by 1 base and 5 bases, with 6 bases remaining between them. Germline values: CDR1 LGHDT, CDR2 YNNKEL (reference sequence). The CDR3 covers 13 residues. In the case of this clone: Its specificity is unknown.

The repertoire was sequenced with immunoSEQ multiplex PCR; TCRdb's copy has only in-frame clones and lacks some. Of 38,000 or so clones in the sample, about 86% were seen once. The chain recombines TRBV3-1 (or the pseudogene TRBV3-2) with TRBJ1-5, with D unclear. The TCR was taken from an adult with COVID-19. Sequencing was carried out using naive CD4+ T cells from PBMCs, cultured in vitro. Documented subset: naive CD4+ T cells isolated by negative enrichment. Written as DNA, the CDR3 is TGTGCCAGCAGCCAAGGACGGGATCAGCCCCAGCATTTT. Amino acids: CASSQGRDQPQHF.